This TCR beta chain was captured in a study of blood T cell repertoires in COVID-19. Study as a whole: Spain, Italy and the United States supplied samples that represented acute and convalescent COVID-19.

Germline-derived CDR1 and CDR2 are SNHLY and FYNNEI. V gave up 7 bases and J gave up 2 bases, with 17 bases separating them. The CDR3 is 15 residues long. Repertoires were generated with immunoSEQ multiplex PCR, while TCRdb's copy carries only in-frame clones and drops some. The sample shows about 250,000 clones, approximately 85% of them seen only once. Seattle patients were enrolled while actively infected and followed longitudinally. The genes are TRBV2 and TRBJ2-5; D is possibly TRBD2 (5 bases). The sample comprised peripheral blood. This clonotype was obtained from a woman older than 75 with COVID-19, enrolled during active disease. This CDR3 reads CASKEGPPPQETQYF. In nucleotides, the CDR3 is TGTGCCAGCAAAGAGGGCCCTCCACCACAAGAGACCCAGTACTTC.